A single sample is the source of the 29 T cell receptor beta chains below, sequenced in a study of T cells in Graves' hyperthyroidism and ophthalmopathy. Researchers amplified the TCR beta CDR3 regions from RNA transcripts. First-round RT-PCR targeting the TCR CDR3 was performed with the HTBI primer set. TCRdb reanalysed the multiplex PCR reads using MiXCR and keeps one entry per CDR3 protein. The profile shows over 300,000 distinct CDR3 sequences, around 15% of them singletons. Sequenced input: blood. The source of these receptors is a woman in her thirties or forties with Graves' ophthalmopathy.

This clonotype was counted between two and nine times. V and J are TRBV11-3 and TRBJ2-5, with unresolved D. With 2 bases removed from V and 4 bases from J, the gap between germline ends came to 11 bases. The CDR3 runs to 14 residues. Germline CDR1 is SGHNT and CDR2 is YENEEA. The CDR3 here is CASSLPTKRETQYF. CDR3 nucleotide sequence: TGTGCCAGCAGCTTACCCACAAAGAGAGAGACCCAGTACTTC.

In this sample, this clonotype turned up many times. The chain combines TRBV27 with TRBJ1-2; unclear D gene. This CDR3 has 14 residues. Per the germline V gene, CDR1 is MNHEY and CDR2 is SMNVEV (reference sequence). V lost 3 bases to trimming and J lost 4 bases, with 12 bases between them. CDR3 bases: TGTGCCAGCAGTTTCCACCCAGTGCTCTATGGCTACACCTTC. It yields the protein CASSFHPVLYGYTF.

This clonotype was counted many times. V usage is TRBV20-1 and J usage is TRBJ2-1, with a tentative D call TRBD1 (5 bases). CDR1 is DFQATT, CDR2 SNEGSKA, per germline (reference sequence). This CDR3 has 15 amino acids. V was trimmed by 5 bases and J by 0 bases, leaving 14 bases between them. The CDR3 reads CSADSSSSSYNEQFF. Here the CDR3 DNA reads TGCAGTGCTGACAGCTCAAGTAGCTCCTACAATGAGCAGTTCTTC.

This clonotype was observed a few times. This chain uses TRBV6-5 with TRBJ2-7; a weak D match, TRBD2 (7 bases). The ends were cut back, 0 bases at V and 3 bases at J, with 15 bases in the middle. The CDR3 has 16 amino acids. CDR1 is MNHEY, CDR2 SVGAGI, per germline. The chain's CDR3 is CASSYSFGGGGYEQYF. The CDR3 nucleotides read TGTGCCAGCAGTTACTCGTTCGGCGGGGGCGGCTACGAGCAGTACTTC.

The rearrangement joins TRBV19 to TRBJ1-5, with no clear D. Trimming shortened V by 6 bases and J by 0 bases, and 6 bases separated the two germline ends. The V gene's germline CDR1 is LNHDA and CDR2 SQIVND (reference sequence). CDR3 size: 13 residues. The CDR3 protein is CASSWASNQPQHF. CDR3 in DNA: TGTGCCAGTAGCTGGGCTAGCAATCAGCCCCAGCATTTT.

At least ten counts were recorded for this clonotype. The J gene is TRBJ2-7, the V gene TRBV20-1, with TRBD1 matching 7 bases. The CDR3 consists of 15 residues. V was pared by 0 bases and J by 3 bases, with 8 bases of the junction left unmatched. Germline CDR1 and CDR2: DFQATT and SNEGSKA (reference sequence). CDR3 coding DNA: TGCAGTGCTAGAGATCCGACAGGGCCTAACTACGAGCAGTACTTC. It specifies CSARDPTGPNYEQYF.

Many counts were recorded for this clonotype. The chain carries TRBV28 and TRBJ2-1; 11 bases fit TRBD2. The CDR3 is 18 residues long. Germline V gives CDR1 MDHEN, CDR2 SYDVKM. V shed 1 base and J 9 bases; nucleotides not matched to a gene: 14. The CDR3 DNA reads TGTGCCAGCAGTTTATTCCACGAGGTAGCGGGAGGGCAGGGTGAGCAGTTCTTC. It translates to CASSLFHEVAGGQGEQFF.

This clonotype came up many times. The chain has TRBV28 and TRBJ1-1; D gene uncertain. There are 12 residues in the CDR3. Trimming stripped 0 bases from V and 6 bases from J, with 5 bases between. Germline V gene sequence: CDR1 MDHEN, CDR2 SYDVKM. CDR3 sequence: CASSLWRAEAFF. DNA for the CDR3: TGTGCCAGCAGTTTATGGCGGGCTGAAGCTTTCTTT.

This clonotype was counted at least ten times. The chain recombines TRBV6-5 with TRBJ1-2; D call uncertain. Trimming stripped 2 bases from V and 0 bases from J, with 4 bases between. Germline CDR1 reads MNHEY; CDR2 reads SVGAGI. The CDR3 totals 13 residues. CDR3 coding DNA: TGTGCCAGCAGTTACAGGGCTAACTATGGCTACACCTTC. Its translation is CASSYRANYGYTF.

Note on this clonotype: A read error may be the cause here, since a much bigger clone is one base away. The J gene is TRBJ1-3, the V gene TRBV6-1, with D tentatively TRBD1 (5 bases). Germline CDR1 reads MNHNS; CDR2 reads SASEGT. The CDR3 runs to 18 residues. The CDR3 protein is CASSESNLGHPSGTTIYF. The CDR3 DNA is TGTGCCAGCAGTGAATCTAACCTTGGACACCCTAGTGGAACCACCATATATTTT.

In this sample, this clonotype turned up a few times. The chain links TRBV7-2 to TRBJ2-1; 15 bases map to TRBD2. V was clipped by 4 bases and J by 2 bases; unmatched bases: 6. Germline V gene lookup returns CDR1 SGHTA and CDR2 FQGNSA. The CDR3 loop spans 18 amino acids. In DNA, the CDR3 is TGTGCCAGCAGCTGGCGGACTAGCGGGAGGGCGGCCTACAATGAGCAGTTCTTC. Its translation is CASSWRTSGRAAYNEQFF.

CDR3 nucleotides: TGTGCCAGCAGTGGTCCTAGCGGGAGGGCCGTGAGCGGGGAGCTGTTTTTT. It specifies CASSGPSGRAVSGELFF. The rearrangement joins TRBV2 to TRBJ2-2; 12 positions match TRBD2. There are 17 residues in the CDR3. V was pared by 4 bases and J by 7 bases, with 10 bases of the junction left unmatched. CDR1 is SNHLY, CDR2 FYNNEI, per germline.

The sample holds a few counts of this clonotype. Germline is not matched at one junction end, which may reflect a read error. The chain employs TRBV12-5 and TRBJ1-2, with unresolved D. From germline, CDR1 is LGHNT and CDR2 FRNRAP. CDR3 size: 13 residues. The CDR3 sequence: CASGFANNREESF. The CDR3 nucleotides are TGTGCTAGTGGTTTCGCGAATAACCGGGAGGAGAGCTTC. The variable domain in full, completed from reference TRBV12-5 and TRBJ1-2, reads DARVTQTPRHKVTEMGQEVTMRCQPILGHNTVFWYRQTMMQGLELLAYFRNRAPLDDSGMPKDRFSAEMPDATLATLKIQPSEPRDSAVYFCASGFANNREESFGSGTRLTVV.

This clonotype appeared many times. The rearrangement uses TRBV5-5 and TRBJ1-1, with TRBD1 as a possible D gene (5 bases). V lost 0 bases, J lost 6 bases, and 12 bases lay in between. CDR3 length: 14 residues. The germline gives CDR1 SGHKS, CDR2 YYEKEE (reference sequence). This CDR3 is CASSLAVRGPEAFF. The CDR3 DNA sequence: TGTGCCAGCAGCTTGGCGGTAAGGGGACCTGAAGCTTTCTTT.

The sample holds many counts of this clonotype. The chain links TRBV2 to TRBJ2-3; the D gene is possibly TRBD2 (6 bases). V was shortened by 6 bases and J by 3 bases, with 13 bases between the two germline ends. Germline-derived CDR1 and CDR2 are SNHLY and FYNNEI. This CDR3 comprises 14 residues. The CDR3 DNA is TGTGCCAGCAGCCCCCCAGGGAGGACAGATACGCAGTATTTT. This encodes CASSPPGRTDTQYF.

This clonotype was counted many times. J is TRBJ2-3 and V is TRBV2; 12 bases fit TRBD2. The ends lost 6 bases at V and 0 bases at J; junction bases unmatched: 4. The CDR3 length is 16 residues. Per the germline V gene, CDR1 is SNHLY and CDR2 is FYNNEI. The CDR3 sequence: CASSRLAGVSTDTQYF. The CDR3, as DNA: TGTGCCAGCAGCAGACTAGCGGGAGTTAGCACAGATACGCAGTATTTT.

This clonotype was counted ten times or more. The chain links TRBV5-1 to TRBJ2-7; the D gene is possibly TRBD2 (6 bases). CDR1 is SGHRS and CDR2 is YFSETQ in the germline V gene. The CDR3 contains 13 residues. Deletions cut 5 bases from V and 4 bases from J, with 13 bases between. CDR3 DNA sequence: TGCGCCAGCAGTTTACACGGAGGGTACGAGCAGTACTTC. This codes for CASSLHGGYEQYF.

This clonotype was counted ten times or more. The chain has TRBV6-1 and TRBJ1-5; 7 bases align to TRBD1. This CDR3 region has 13 residues. Per germline, CDR1 MNHNS and CDR2 SASEGT. V lost 8 bases and J lost 3; bases outside the gene matches: 4. CDR3 region: CASGDRYNQPQHF. CDR3 nucleotide sequence: TGTGCCAGCGGGGACAGATACAATCAGCCCCAGCATTTT.

This clonotype came up many times. This chain connects TRBV19 to TRBJ2-7, with 8 bases matching TRBD2. V lost 6 bases, J lost 2 bases, and 9 bases stayed unmatched. Germline V gene sequence: CDR1 LNHDA, CDR2 SQIVND (reference sequence). The CDR3 is 15 amino acids. Here the CDR3 reads CASSLRSSGTYEQYF. The CDR3 DNA reads as TGTGCCAGTAGCCTAAGGAGTAGCGGGACCTACGAGCAGTACTTC.

This clonotype was detected a few times. V and J are TRBV28 and TRBJ2-2, with TRBD1 identical over 8 bases. The V and J ends lost 3 bases and 4 bases, in that order; junction bases with no gene match: 4. Germline CDR1 and CDR2: MDHEN and SYDVKM. This CDR3 is 15 amino acids long. The CDR3 nucleotides are TGTGCCAGCAGTTTTCGGACAGGGTTCACCGGGGAGCTGTTTTTT. Translated, it gives CASSFRTGFTGELFF.

This clonotype was found many times. The chain combines TRBV7-8 with TRBJ2-1; weak D call: TRBD1 (5 bases). Germline V gene lookup returns CDR1 SGHVS and CDR2 FQNEAQ. CDR3 length: 15 residues. V lost 1 base, J lost 2 bases, and 9 bases lay in between. The CDR3 loop is CASSLDPGTYNEQFF. DNA for the CDR3: TGTGCCAGCAGCTTAGATCCAGGGACCTACAATGAGCAGTTCTTC.

The rearrangement uses TRBV10-1 and TRBJ2-3, with D maybe TRBD2 (5 bases). Deletions cut 3 bases from V and 2 bases from J, with 9 bases between. The V gene's germline CDR1 is WNHNN and CDR2 SYGVQD (reference sequence). There are 14 residues in the CDR3. The CDR3 reads CASSDQRPTDTQYF. DNA for the CDR3: TGCGCCAGCAGTGACCAGCGGCCCACAGATACGCAGTATTTT.

V usage is TRBV6-2 or TRBV6-3 and J usage is TRBJ2-5, with 7 bases identical to TRBD1. Germline-derived CDR1 and CDR2 are MNHEY and SVGEGT. The V segment lost 9 bases and the J segment 0 bases; nucleotides outside the gene matches: 7. The CDR3 consists of 14 residues. CDR3 protein: CASTGQRYQETQYF. Written as DNA, the CDR3 is TGTGCCAGTACGGGACAGAGATACCAAGAGACCCAGTACTTC.

On this clonotype: One end of the junction fails to match germline, which may point to a read error. This chain connects TRBV10-3 to TRBJ1-6; the match to TRBD1 covers 7 bases. This CDR3 has 14 residues. The germline CDR1 and CDR2 sequences are ENHRY and SYGVKD. In DNA form, the CDR3 reads TGTGCCATCGGTGAAGGGGGCCGGGGTTCACCCCTCCACTTT. Encoded protein: CAIGEGGRGSPLHF.

Worth noting for this clonotype: A read error is possible here, since a much larger clone lies one base away. The chain couples TRBV15 to TRBJ1-1; the D is unclear. The germline V gene has CDR1 LNHNV and CDR2 YYDKDF (reference sequence). V was cut by 0 bases and J by 10 bases, with 15 bases left in between. The CDR3 is 14 amino acids. The CDR3 reads CATSRDLGLGRAFF. Written as DNA, the CDR3 is TGTGCCACCAGCAGAGATCTCGGGCTAGGGAGAGCTTTCTTT.

There are many counts of this clonotype. The chain has TRBV29-1 and TRBJ1-1; D is possibly TRBD1 (5 bases). CDR3 size: 14 residues. Germline CDR1 SQVTM, CDR2 ANQGSEA. V lost 3 bases and J lost 5, with 16 bases in between. The CDR3 DNA reads TGCAGCGTTGACCCCGGGGCCGGGAGGACTGAAGCTTTCTTT. Translation gives CSVDPGAGRTEAFF.

This clonotype was seen repeatedly, ten times or more. The CDR3 protein is CASRRRGGLEFSQERDEQFF. Written as DNA, the CDR3 is TGTGCCAGCAGGAGAAGGGGGGGACTAGAATTTTCGCAAGAGCGGGATGAGCAGTTCTTC. The chain recombines TRBV27 with TRBJ2-1; 8 bases are shared with TRBD2. Germline V CDR1 and CDR2: MNHEY, SMNVEV (reference sequence). The CDR3 has 20 residues. The trim removed 6 bases at V and 8 bases at J, leaving 27 bases unmatched.

This clonotype was observed at least ten times. This chain uses TRBV30 with TRBJ2-1; D remains ambiguous. Trimming took off 1 base at V and 1 base at J, with 5 bases between the two ends. Germline V gives CDR1 GTSNPN, CDR2 SVGIG (reference sequence). This CDR3 has 13 residues. The DNA for the CDR3 is TGTGCCTGGAGTGGAGTTTCCTACAATGAGCAGTTCTTC. It translates to CAWSGVSYNEQFF.

This clonotype was seen at least ten times. The chain combines TRBV28 with TRBJ2-7; 11 bases are shared with TRBD2. V dropped 6 bases and J dropped 1; count of bases not matched to a gene: 8. The CDR3 extends over 16 amino acids. CDR1 is MDHEN, CDR2 SYDVKM, per germline. The CDR3 DNA is TGTGCCAGCAGGGACGATAGCGGGAGGGGGTCCTACGAGCAGTACTTC. This encodes CASRDDSGRGSYEQYF.